One and the same sample provided the 31 T cell receptor beta chains below, sequenced in a study of cytomegalovirus exposure and HLA in healthy donors. Produced via immunoSEQ multiplex PCR; TCRdb's table is partial and in-frame only. The sample includes some 160,000 clones, 88% of them seen just once. Specimen: PBMCs. These receptors were obtained from a man between 18 and 29 years old in good health and CMV-seronegative.

V is TRBV21-1 and J is TRBJ2-3; the table's D call TRBD1 went unverified against the DNA. TRBV21-1 represents a pseudogene. The CDR3 length is 17 residues. The CDR3 DNA follows: TGTGCCAGCAGCAAACCCGAACACCGCTCTAGCACAGATACGCAGTATTTT. It encodes CASSKPEHRSSTDTQYF.

The gene calls are TRBV6-5 and TRBJ1-5; D gene ambiguous. The CDR3 is 15 residues long. V lost 6 bases to trimming and J lost 3 bases, with 15 bases between them. Germline assignment: CDR1 MNHEY and CDR2 SVGAGI. The CDR3 nucleotides are TGTGCCAGCAGACGAGGGTTGGGTGACAATCAGCCCCAGCATTTT. Amino acid sequence: CASRRGLGDNQPQHF.

The chain has TRBV5-1 and TRBJ2-6; the D gene is possibly TRBD1 (5 bases). The length of the CDR3 is 18 residues. Germline V lookup: CDR1 SGHRS, CDR2 YFSETQ. The V end was cut by 1 base, the J end by 0 bases, with 14 bases between. This CDR3 is CASSLIAGISSGANVLTF. CDR3 nucleotide sequence: TGCGCCAGCAGCTTGATAGCAGGGATAAGCTCTGGGGCCAACGTCCTGACTTTC.

The rearrangement links TRBV19 to TRBJ2-7; tentative D call: TRBD1 (6 bases). CDR1 and CDR2 from the germline V gene are LNHDA and SQIVND (reference sequence). Trimming removed 0 bases from V and 3 bases from J, with 15 bases in between. The CDR3 is 16 amino acids. The CDR3 loop is CASSIEGGRGRYEQYF. CDR3 DNA: TGTGCCAGTAGTATAGAAGGGGGACGAGGGCGCTACGAGCAGTACTTC.

The chain couples TRBV19 to TRBJ1-1; tentative D call: TRBD1 (6 bases). The CDR3 consists of 14 residues. V dropped 2 bases and J dropped 1 base, with 8 bases sitting between them. Germline values: CDR1 LNHDA, CDR2 SQIVND (reference sequence). CDR3 protein: CASSIPGQNTEAFF. CDR3 sequence (DNA): TGTGCCAGTAGTATACCGGGACAGAACACTGAAGCTTTCTTT.

The genes are TRBV7-9 and TRBJ1-1; 7 bases are a match to TRBD1. This CDR3 has 14 amino acids. CDR1 is SEHNR and CDR2 is FQNEAQ in the germline V gene (reference sequence). V was pared by 2 bases and J by 11 bases, with 11 bases of the junction left unmatched. The CDR3 DNA reads TGTGCCAGCAGCTTACGGGACAGCAACCAAAGGGCTTTCTTT. Residues: CASSLRDSNQRAFF.

V and J are TRBV4-1 and TRBJ1-5, with D possibly being TRBD1 (6 bases). CDR1 MGHRA and CDR2 YSYEKL come from the germline V gene. Trimming pared 0 bases from V and 1 base from J, leaving 10 bases between. This CDR3 spans 16 amino acids. The CDR3 DNA follows: TGCGCCAGCAGCCAAGATGGTGGACAGAGCAATCAGCCCCAGCATTTT. Residues: CASSQDGGQSNQPQHF.

The chain employs TRBV29-1 and TRBJ1-1, with 9 bases that match TRBD1. The CDR3 sequence is 14 residues long. Germline loops: CDR1 SQVTM, CDR2 ANQGSEA. The V segment lost 5 bases and the J segment 1 base; nucleotides outside the gene matches: 5. The CDR3 spells CSVRADRGNTEAFF. In nucleotides, the CDR3 is TGCAGCGTTCGTGCGGACAGGGGGAACACTGAAGCTTTCTTT.

The chain uses TRBV6-4 and TRBJ2-2; D might be TRBD2 (5 bases). Trimming stripped 3 bases from V and 0 bases from J, with 11 bases between. Germline V lookup: CDR1 MRHNA, CDR2 SNTAGT. The CDR3 spans 16 residues. The CDR3 bases are TGTGCCAGCAGTGAGGGGAGCGGCCCGAACACCGGGGAGCTGTTTTTT. Its translation is CASSEGSGPNTGELFF.

The J gene is TRBJ2-4, the V gene TRBV23-1; 7 nucleotides match TRBD1. TRBV23-1 is noted as an ORF with a role that remains uncertain. Trimming removed 4 bases from V and 0 bases from J; junction bases left unmatched: 6. This CDR3 comprises 16 residues. The CDR3 DNA follows: TGCGCCAGCAGTCCCGACAGGGCCCAAGCCAAAAACATTCAGTACTTC. It specifies CASSPDRAQAKNIQYF.

As to this clone: Compared with germline, one end of the junction differs, possibly owing to a read error. V usage is TRBV9 and J usage is TRBJ1-2; 7 positions agree with TRBD1. There are 11 residues in the CDR3. Germline CDR1 is SGDLS and CDR2 is YYNGEE. The CDR3 coding sequence is TGTGCCAGCAGTGGAAACCGGGACAGTCTTTTC. This encodes CASSGNRDSLF.

The chain recombines TRBV11-2 with TRBJ1-6; D remains unclear. Trimming left V 4 bases short and J 12 bases short, with 16 bases between. This CDR3 contains 14 residues. From germline, CDR1 is SGHAT and CDR2 FQNNGV. CDR3 amino acids: CASSSKPSYVPLHF. Written as DNA, the CDR3 is TGTGCCAGCAGCTCGAAGCCCTCGTATGTACCCCTCCACTTT.

This rearrangement joins TRBV9 to TRBJ2-1, with 9 bases identical to TRBD1. The V and J ends lost 3 bases and 3 bases, in that order; junction bases with no gene match: 4. Germline CDR1 is SGDLS and CDR2 is YYNGEE. The CDR3 length is 15 residues. The CDR3 region is CASSEKTGGYNEQFF. The CDR3 DNA reads as TGTGCCAGCAGCGAGAAGACAGGGGGCTACAATGAGCAGTTCTTC.

The chain is built from TRBV28 and TRBJ2-5; D not certain. The CDR3 runs to 13 residues. Trimming stripped 3 bases from V and 7 bases from J, with 12 bases between. Germline V lookup: CDR1 MDHEN, CDR2 SYDVKM. CDR3 amino acids: CASSFGLHRTQYF. CDR3 DNA: TGTGCCAGCAGTTTTGGGCTCCACAGGACCCAGTACTTC.

The rearrangement joins TRBV27 to TRBJ2-3; no firm D call. The germline CDR1 and CDR2 sequences are MNHEY and SMNVEV (reference sequence). CDR3 size: 12 residues. The V end lost 0 bases, the J end lost 6 bases, and 4 bases lay between the germline ends. This CDR3 reads CASSLSPDTQYF. The CDR3 nucleotides read TGTGCCAGCAGTTTATCCCCGGATACGCAGTATTTT.

V usage is TRBV5-4 and J usage is TRBJ2-5; 7 nucleotides agree with TRBD2. The trim removed 3 bases at V and 4 bases at J, leaving 12 bases unmatched. The CDR3 has 16 residues. Per the germline V gene, CDR1 is SGHNT and CDR2 is YYREEE (reference sequence). This CDR3 reads CASSSGNPREGETQYF. The CDR3 nucleotides read TGTGCCAGCAGCTCCGGTAATCCCAGGGAGGGAGAGACCCAGTACTTC.

V and J are TRBV6-5 and TRBJ1-5; D possibly corresponds to TRBD1 (5 bases). Germline lookup yields CDR1 MNHEY and CDR2 SVGAGI. Between the trimmed V and J ends, which lost 4 bases and 6 bases, there was a span of 19 bases. The CDR3 runs 16 residues. CDR3 protein: CASSSMGLDIGQPQHF. Written as DNA, the CDR3 is TGTGCCAGCAGTTCCATGGGACTTGATATCGGTCAGCCCCAGCATTTT.

Concerning this clone: At one boundary the junction diverges from the germline segment, which might be a read error. V is TRBV7-7 and J is TRBJ2-1; 10 bases line up with TRBD1. The CDR3 contains 18 residues. Germline V lookup: CDR1 SSHAT, CDR2 FNYEAQ (reference sequence). The CDR3 sequence is CASSRSYSTGTGAREQFF. The CDR3 DNA reads as TGTGCTAGCAGCCGCTCCTACTCCACCGGGACAGGGGCGAGGGAGCAGTTCTTC.

The chain uses TRBV2 and TRBJ1-2, with 7 bases aligning to TRBD1. The trim removed 7 bases at V and 4 bases at J, leaving 12 bases unmatched. Looked up from germline, CDR1 is SNHLY and CDR2 is FYNNEI. The CDR3 consists of 15 residues. CDR3: CASIVQGRKSYGYTF. The CDR3 DNA reads TGTGCCAGCATCGTACAGGGGCGTAAGAGCTATGGCTACACCTTC.

The gene calls are TRBV30 and TRBJ1-2, with no clear D. CDR1 is GTSNPN and CDR2 is SVGIG in the germline V gene (reference sequence). V lost 0 bases, J lost 8 bases, and 7 bases lay in between. The length of the CDR3 is 11 residues. The CDR3 DNA reads as TGTGCCTGGAGTGTAACCCGGGGCTACACCTTC. Encoded protein: CAWSVTRGYTF.

V gene TRBV18 combines with J gene TRBJ2-5; D unresolved. Trimming took off 6 bases at V and 1 base at J, with 9 bases between the two ends. CDR3 length equals 13 residues. The germline CDR1 and CDR2 sequences are KGHSH and LQKENI. The CDR3 DNA sequence: TGTGCCAGCTCCAGGTCGGTCCAAGAGACCCAGTACTTC. Protein: CASSRSVQETQYF. Full variable domain (remainder filled in from reference TRBV18 and TRBJ2-5): NAGVMQNPRHLVRRRGQEARLRCSPMKGHSHVYWYRQLPEEGLKFMVYLQKENIIDESGMPKERFSAEFPKEGPSILRIQQVVRGDSAAYFCASSRSVQETQYFGPGTRLLVL.

The J gene is TRBJ2-2, the V gene TRBV11-3, with 8 bases identical to TRBD2. The CDR3 spans 15 residues. CDR1 and CDR2 (germline): SGHNT, YENEEA. The J segment lost 2 bases and the V segment lost 8 bases, leaving 7 bases of the junction unmatched. The CDR3 sequence: CASALSGGNTGELFF. CDR3 nucleotides: TGTGCCAGCGCCCTGAGCGGGGGTAACACCGGGGAGCTGTTTTTT.

The gene calls are TRBV5-5 and TRBJ1-3; no reliable D call. The CDR3 covers 12 residues. The V and J ends lost 4 bases and 4 bases respectively, with 6 bases between them. Per germline, CDR1 SGHKS and CDR2 YYEKEE (reference sequence). The CDR3 DNA is TGTGCCAGCAGCGGAGGGGGAAACACCATATATTTT. Encoded protein: CASSGGGNTIYF.

The chain joins TRBV7-9 to TRBJ2-3, with D hard to call. V was trimmed by 5 bases and J by 6 bases, leaving 12 bases between them. There are 13 residues in the CDR3. The germline V gene has CDR1 SEHNR and CDR2 FQNEAQ (reference sequence). CDR3 coding DNA: TGTGCCAGCAGCCCCGACCCCGGGGATACGCAGTATTTT. It is translated as CASSPDPGDTQYF.

V usage is TRBV27 and J usage is TRBJ2-7; 7 positions match TRBD2. The junction had 11 bases not matched to a gene; V was cut back by 5 bases and J by 4 bases. CDR3 length: 15 amino acids. CDR1 MNHEY and CDR2 SMNVEV come from the germline V gene (reference sequence). CDR3 amino acids: CASSLRGGSGYEQYF. For the CDR3, the DNA is TGTGCCAGCAGTCTCCGGGGCGGGAGTGGTTACGAGCAGTACTTC.

The chain carries TRBV19 and TRBJ2-7; 8 nucleotides align to TRBD2. The CDR3 runs 15 residues. With 2 bases clipped from V and 3 bases from J, the junction kept 6 bases outside the gene matches. Germline V gives CDR1 LNHDA, CDR2 SQIVND (reference sequence). CDR3 DNA sequence: TGTGCCAGTAGTATAACTAGCGGACCCCTCTACGAGCAGTACTTC. As protein: CASSITSGPLYEQYF.

The chain has TRBV7-2 and TRBJ2-3, with no clear D. In germline, CDR1 is SGHTA, CDR2 FQGNSA. The CDR3 consists of 12 residues. Trimming left V 5 bases short and J 3 bases short, with 6 bases between. The CDR3 sequence: CASSQLTDTQYF. For the CDR3, the DNA is TGTGCCAGCAGCCAGTTGACAGATACGCAGTATTTT.

The genes are TRBV5-1 and TRBJ2-7; D possibly corresponds to TRBD2 (5 bases). Germline V gene lookup returns CDR1 SGHRS and CDR2 YFSETQ. Trimming pared 4 bases from V and 3 bases from J, leaving 14 bases between. The CDR3 spans 14 residues. The CDR3 reads CASSPPSRDYEQYF. DNA for the CDR3: TGCGCCAGCAGCCCCCCTAGCAGAGACTACGAGCAGTACTTC.

The chain uses TRBV6-1 and TRBJ2-1; a weak D match, TRBD2 (5 bases). CDR3 size: 14 residues. Germline loops: CDR1 MNHNS, CDR2 SASEGT. Trimming cost V 2 bases and J 0 bases, with 5 bases left between them. CDR3: CASSESGSYNEQFF. As DNA, the CDR3 is TGTGCCAGCAGTGAAAGCGGCTCCTACAATGAGCAGTTCTTC.

The V call is TRBV18, the J call TRBJ1-2, with 9 positions matching TRBD1. Germline V gene lookup returns CDR1 KGHSH and CDR2 LQKENI. This CDR3 has 14 residues. J lost 6 bases, V lost 6 bases, and 8 bases had no gene match. In DNA, the CDR3 is TGTGCCAGCTCCCTACAGGGGGCGCGTCATGGCTACACCTTC. It yields the protein CASSLQGARHGYTF.

This clone showed up just once. The V and J genes are TRBV5-6 and TRBJ2-1; 10 bases are shared with TRBD1. CDR3 length: 15 residues. The V gene's germline CDR1 is SGHDT and CDR2 YYEEEE. J gave up 3 bases and V 2 bases, and 2 bases lay outside the gene matches. The CDR3 region is CASSLGDRGYNEQFF. In nucleotides, the CDR3 is TGTGCCAGCAGCTTAGGGGACAGGGGCTACAATGAGCAGTTCTTC.